This TCR beta chain was documented in a study of post-analysis software for immune sequencing data. Study-wide points: Normalized Chao1 diversity was significantly lower in multiple sclerosis patients than in controls. Patients showed TRBV5-6, TRBV5-1 and TRBV20-1 among about five TRBV segments more frequent than in controls.

Every TCR beta cDNA library bore unique molecular identifiers. The authors obtained 500,000 or so cDNA molecules from approximately 0.95 to 9.8 million T cells. TCRdb reanalysed the PCR reads using MiXCR and keeps one entry per CDR3 protein. The data contain 820,000 or so distinct CDR3 sequences, around 50% of them singletons. This clonotype was seen more than once but under ten times. Its antigen remains unidentified. The V and J ends lost 7 bases and 9 bases, in that order; junction bases with no gene match: 4. Germline V gene sequence: CDR1 SGHRS, CDR2 YFSETQ. The CDR3 spans 12 residues. This clonotype was sampled from a girl between 10 and 17 years old with multiple sclerosis. The material sequenced was blood. The chain couples TRBV5-1 to TRBJ2-1, with 10 bases aligning to TRBD1. CDR3 protein: CASAGQGIEQFF. As DNA, the CDR3 is TGCGCCAGCGCGGGACAGGGGATTGAGCAGTTCTTC.